The 29 T cell receptor beta chains presented below share a single source sample, sequenced in a study of cytomegalovirus exposure and HLA in healthy donors. Primers included in the PCR were 60 Vbeta and 13 Jbeta primers. TCRdb's copy holds only in-frame clones and misses some; the assay was immunoSEQ multiplex PCR. The sample contains under 70,000 clones, approximately 84% of which appear only once. Sequenced sample: PBMCs. These receptors were taken from a man aged 50-60 years in good health and CMV-seronegative.

The V and J genes are TRBV28 and TRBJ2-7; D may be TRBD2 (5 bases). Deletions cut 8 bases from V and 3 bases from J, with 14 bases between. This CDR3 is 13 amino acids long. CDR1 is MDHEN and CDR2 is SYDVKM in the germline V gene. For the CDR3, the DNA is TGTGCCAGCCGACCCCGGGATGACTACGAGCAGTACTTC. Translated: CASRPRDDYEQYF.

The V call is TRBV11-2, the J call TRBJ2-7, with D perhaps TRBD1 (5 bases). Germline V gene data show CDR1 as SGHAT and CDR2 as FQNNGV. The CDR3 runs 14 residues. With 0 bases removed from V and 2 bases from J, the gap between germline ends came to 8 bases. DNA for the CDR3: TGTGCCAGCAGCTTAGATGCCAGGGCCTACGAGCAGTACTTC. Residues: CASSLDARAYEQYF.

The V and J genes are TRBV7-9 and TRBJ2-2; 7 bases align to TRBD1. The CDR3 length is 14 residues. The V segment lost 7 bases and the J segment 6 bases; nucleotides outside the gene matches: 8. Germline CDR1 and CDR2: SEHNR and FQNEAQ (reference sequence). The CDR3 region is CASNIGGIAGELFF. CDR3 in DNA: TGTGCCAGCAACATAGGGGGCATCGCCGGGGAGCTGTTTTTT.

The rearrangement uses TRBV4-2 and TRBJ2-1, with 8 bases lining up with TRBD2. Germline CDR1 and CDR2: LGHNA and YNFKEQ. V dropped 1 base and J dropped 7; count of bases not matched to a gene: 6. This CDR3 spans 15 amino acids. In DNA form, the CDR3 reads TGTGCCAGCAGCCAAGCCGGGGGGGCTAAAAATGAGCAGTTCTTC. It codes for CASSQAGGAKNEQFF.

The V gene is TRBV10-1, the J gene TRBJ2-5, with TRBD1 as a possible D gene (5 bases). Germline CDR1 WNHNN, CDR2 SYGVQD (reference sequence). V shed 4 bases and J shed 3 bases, with 9 bases lying between them. CDR3 size: 13 residues. CDR3 in DNA: TGCGCCAGCAGTGCCAACAGGAAAGAGACCCAGTACTTC. This codes for CASSANRKETQYF.

The V call is TRBV10-2, the J call TRBJ2-3, with D perhaps TRBD1 (5 bases). V was cut by 7 bases and J by 4 bases, with 24 bases left in between. CDR1 and CDR2 (germline): WSHSY, SAAADI. The CDR3 consists of 17 residues. The CDR3 region is CASTRTQGKGVPDTQYF. CDR3 in DNA: TGCGCCAGCACCCGAACCCAAGGGAAAGGGGTACCAGATACGCAGTATTTT.

In this sample, this clone turned up a few times. The chain couples TRBV7-2 to TRBJ2-3; 9 bases match TRBD1. CDR3 size: 13 residues. Germline V lookup: CDR1 SGHTA, CDR2 FQGNSA. After removal of 5 bases from V and 5 bases from J, the junction contained 2 bases not matched to a gene. CDR3 residues: CASSQGQGDTQYF. In DNA, the CDR3 is TGTGCCAGCAGCCAGGGACAGGGAGATACGCAGTATTTT.

This clone was recorded a few times. The V gene is TRBV4-3, the J gene TRBJ1-1; 9 nucleotides match TRBD1. CDR1 is LGHNA, CDR2 YSLEER, per germline. The CDR3 is 15 amino acids. Germline trimming cut 1 base from V and 4 bases from J; bases unmatched to any gene: 4. CDR3 in DNA: TGCGCCAGCAGCCAAGGGACAGGGGAGAGCACTGAAGCTTTCTTT. Amino acid sequence: CASSQGTGESTEAFF.

The chain couples TRBV30 to TRBJ2-3; D remains ambiguous. In germline, CDR1 is GTSNPN, CDR2 SVGIG (reference sequence). This CDR3 is built from 14 residues. Trimming stripped 2 bases from V and 3 bases from J, with 12 bases between. The CDR3, as DNA: TGTGCCTGGAGTTGGGCAGTATTAACAGATACGCAGTATTTT. It codes for CAWSWAVLTDTQYF.

The CDR3 sequence is CASSPARVGTEAFF. The CDR3 DNA reads TGTGCCAGCAGTCCCGCCAGGGTGGGCACTGAAGCTTTCTTT. The chain joins TRBV2 to TRBJ1-1; D perhaps matches TRBD1 (5 bases). Trimming removed 5 bases at V and 4 bases at J, with 14 bases between. Germline V gene lookup returns CDR1 SNHLY and CDR2 FYNNEI. This CDR3 is built from 14 residues.

This chain joins TRBV6-5 and TRBJ2-7; D not certain. V was cut by 4 bases and J by 3 bases, with 19 bases left in between. Germline CDR1 and CDR2: MNHEY and SVGAGI. The CDR3 is made up of 16 amino acids. Written as DNA, the CDR3 is TGTGCCAGCAGTTCCCCAAGGCAGGAAAATGGCTACGAGCAGTACTTC. It is translated as CASSSPRQENGYEQYF.

This clone was counted once. Germline and junction disagree at one end, which may indicate a read error. DNA of the CDR3: TGTGCCAGTAGTTTAGACAGTAATGAAAAACTGTTTTTT. Amino acid sequence: CASSLDSNEKLFF. The chain recombines TRBV6-5 with TRBJ1-4, with D possibly matching TRBD1 (5 bases). Germline V gene data show CDR1 as MNHEY and CDR2 as SVGAGI. The CDR3 length is 13 residues.

This chain joins TRBV7-2 and TRBJ1-1, with 8 bases identical to TRBD1. This CDR3 contains 14 residues. The ends lost 5 bases at V and 4 bases at J; junction bases unmatched: 6. Germline CDR1 SGHTA, CDR2 FQGNSA. CDR3 in amino acids: CASSGRQGFTEAFF. Here the CDR3 DNA reads TGTGCCAGCAGCGGCCGACAGGGGTTCACTGAAGCTTTCTTT.

CDR3 amino acids: CASSLGQPVGRSPLHF. The CDR3 bases are TGTGCCAGCAGCTTGGGACAGCCCGTCGGACGTTCACCCCTCCACTTT. The chain recombines TRBV7-2 with TRBJ1-6; TRBD1 agrees at 7 bases. The CDR3 is made up of 16 amino acids. Unmatched junction bases numbered 11, after V lost 3 bases and J lost 9 bases. Germline V gives CDR1 SGHTA, CDR2 FQGNSA.

This rearrangement joins TRBV11-2 to TRBJ2-7, with 11 positions matching TRBD1. This CDR3 is built from 15 residues. V trimming: 5 bases; J trimming: 2 bases; junction bases outside the gene matches: 5. CDR1 is SGHAT, CDR2 FQNNGV, per germline. CDR3 DNA sequence: TGTGCCAGCAGCGTGCCGGGACAGGGGGCCTACGAGCAGTACTTC. It codes for CASSVPGQGAYEQYF.

The chain has TRBV4-2 and TRBJ1-2; possibly TRBD1 for D (6 bases). Per the germline V gene, CDR1 is LGHNA and CDR2 is YNFKEQ. Trimming left V 1 base short and J 3 bases short, with 6 bases between. The CDR3 is made up of 13 amino acids. The CDR3 sequence: CASSQGQDYGYTF. The CDR3 nucleotides read TGTGCCAGCAGCCAAGGACAGGACTATGGCTACACCTTC.

V usage is TRBV5-1 and J usage is TRBJ2-1; 12 bases match TRBD2. CDR3 length equals 16 residues. With V trimmed by 4 bases and J by 5 bases, 7 bases remained unmatched. Germline V gene data show CDR1 as SGHRS and CDR2 as YFSETQ. CDR3 sequence: CASSPWTSGADNEQFF. DNA of the CDR3: TGCGCCAGCAGCCCCTGGACTAGCGGGGCGGACAATGAGCAGTTCTTC.

The chain employs TRBV4-2 and TRBJ2-5; TRBD2 might be the D (6 bases). Trimming cost V 1 base and J 0 bases, with 9 bases left between them. The CDR3 has 15 amino acids. The germline V gene encodes CDR1 LGHNA and CDR2 YNFKEQ. As DNA, the CDR3 is TGTGCCAGCAGCCAAGCGGCGGGGTACCAAGAGACCCAGTACTTC. Amino acid sequence: CASSQAAGYQETQYF.

J is TRBJ1-2 and V is TRBV9; TRBD1 matches at 7 bases. Germline loops: CDR1 SGDLS, CDR2 YYNGEE. Germline trimming cut 0 bases from V and 4 bases from J; bases unmatched to any gene: 6. The CDR3 runs 15 residues. The CDR3 loop reads CASSVAAQGPYGYTF. In DNA form, the CDR3 reads TGTGCCAGCAGCGTAGCTGCACAGGGGCCCTATGGCTACACCTTC.

The chain joins TRBV5-4 to TRBJ2-7, with TRBD2 as a possible D gene (5 bases). The germline V gene encodes CDR1 SGHNT and CDR2 YYREEE (reference sequence). CDR3 length: 14 amino acids. The V and J ends lost 4 bases and 2 bases respectively, with 13 bases between them. CDR3 bases: TGTGCCAGCAGCCCCGACGGACTTACCTACGAGCAGTACTTC. It specifies CASSPDGLTYEQYF.

J is TRBJ2-6 and V is TRBV7-2; 9 bases are shared with TRBD2. Germline V lookup: CDR1 SGHTA, CDR2 FQGNSA. Losses at the gene ends were 4 bases for V and 0 bases for J; bases not matched to a gene: 4. The CDR3 extends over 17 amino acids. The CDR3 bases are TGTGCCAGCAGCTCGACTAGCGGAATCTCTGGGGCCAACGTCCTGACTTTC. Translating gives CASSSTSGISGANVLTF.

The chain has TRBV5-5 and TRBJ1-1, with a weak D call TRBD1 (5 bases). V was pared by 3 bases and J by 5 bases, with 11 bases between. This CDR3 is 13 amino acids long. CDR1 SGHKS and CDR2 YYEKEE come from the germline V gene (reference sequence). The CDR3 here is CASSSIGETEAFF. Here the CDR3 DNA reads TGTGCCAGCAGCTCTATAGGGGAAACTGAAGCTTTCTTT.

J is TRBJ1-2 and V is TRBV7-2; the D is unclear. Trimming removed 3 bases from V and 3 bases from J, with 5 bases in between. The length of the CDR3 is 12 residues. Looked up from germline, CDR1 is SGHTA and CDR2 is FQGNSA. CDR3 residues: CASSFTDYGYTF. The CDR3 nucleotides read TGTGCCAGCAGCTTCACAGACTATGGCTACACCTTC.

This chain joins TRBV10-1 and TRBJ1-3; 8 positions match TRBD1. Germline V CDR1 and CDR2: WNHNN, SYGVQD (reference sequence). This CDR3 is built from 18 residues. V shed 2 bases and J 2 bases; nucleotides not matched to a gene: 11. The CDR3 DNA sequence: TGCGCCAGCAGTGAGAGGATCCTCGGGACAGGCACTGGAAACACCATATATTTT. As protein: CASSERILGTGTGNTIYF.

The V call is TRBV29-1, the J call TRBJ1-2; 7 nucleotides line up with TRBD1. Germline-derived CDR1 and CDR2 are SQVTM and ANQGSEA. V trimming: 4 bases; J trimming: 1 base; junction bases outside the gene matches: 3. The CDR3 length is 13 residues. CDR3 nucleotide sequence: TGCAGCGTTGGCCGACAGGGTAACTATGGCTACACCTTC. It specifies CSVGRQGNYGYTF.

The chain recombines TRBV4-3 with TRBJ2-1; 7 bases align to TRBD2. Germline values: CDR1 LGHNA, CDR2 YSLEER. The CDR3 sequence is 15 residues long. J lost 9 bases, V lost 1 base, and 9 bases had no gene match. The CDR3 loop reads CASSQAVGGYGEQFF. CDR3 bases: TGCGCCAGCAGCCAAGCCGTGGGGGGGTATGGTGAGCAGTTCTTC.

V usage is TRBV30 and J usage is TRBJ2-1; TRBD1 agrees at 7 bases. The germline gives CDR1 GTSNPN, CDR2 SVGIG (reference sequence). The CDR3 extends over 13 amino acids. V lost 1 base to trimming and J lost 7 bases; unmatched junction nucleotides: 4. The CDR3 coding sequence is TGTGCCTGGAGTGCGACAGGGAAGAATGAGCAGTTCTTC. This codes for CAWSATGKNEQFF.

This clone appeared a few times. This sequence joins TRBV2 and TRBJ1-3, with TRBD1 as a possible D gene (6 bases). The V end lost 11 bases, the J end lost 0 bases, and 14 bases lay between the germline ends. Germline CDR1 SNHLY, CDR2 FYNNEI. The CDR3 loop spans 14 amino acids. CDR3 nucleotide sequence: TGTGCCGCCAGCAGGGGAGTCTCTGGAAACACCATATATTTT. Its protein is CAASRGVSGNTIYF.

The J gene is TRBJ1-6, the V gene TRBV30, with D possibly TRBD1 on 5 matching bases. Germline lookup yields CDR1 GTSNPN and CDR2 SVGIG (reference sequence). The CDR3 is 15 residues long. Trimming removed 1 base at V and 9 bases at J, with 16 bases between. CDR3 protein: CAWSGGLNGGSPLHF. For the CDR3, the DNA is TGTGCCTGGAGTGGTGGTCTGAACGGGGGTTCACCCCTCCACTTT.